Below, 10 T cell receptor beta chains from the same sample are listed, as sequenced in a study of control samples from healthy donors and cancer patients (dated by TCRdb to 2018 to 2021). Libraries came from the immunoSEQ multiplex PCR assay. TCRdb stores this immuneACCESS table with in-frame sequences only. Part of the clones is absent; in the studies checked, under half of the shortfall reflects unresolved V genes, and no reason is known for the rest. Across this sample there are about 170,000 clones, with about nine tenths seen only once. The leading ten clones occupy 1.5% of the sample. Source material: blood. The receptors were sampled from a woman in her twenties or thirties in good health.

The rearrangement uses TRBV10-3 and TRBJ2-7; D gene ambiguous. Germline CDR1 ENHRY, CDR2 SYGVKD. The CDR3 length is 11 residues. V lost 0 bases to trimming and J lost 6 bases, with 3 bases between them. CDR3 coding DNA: TGTGCCATCAGTGAGTCGAGCGAGCAGTACTTC. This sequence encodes CAISESSEQYF.

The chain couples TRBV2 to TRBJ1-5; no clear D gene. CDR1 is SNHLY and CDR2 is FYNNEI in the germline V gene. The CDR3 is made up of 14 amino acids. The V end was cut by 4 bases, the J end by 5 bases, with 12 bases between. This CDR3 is CASSVELYYQPQHF. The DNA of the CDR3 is TGTGCCAGCAGTGTGGAGCTCTACTATCAGCCCCAGCATTTT.

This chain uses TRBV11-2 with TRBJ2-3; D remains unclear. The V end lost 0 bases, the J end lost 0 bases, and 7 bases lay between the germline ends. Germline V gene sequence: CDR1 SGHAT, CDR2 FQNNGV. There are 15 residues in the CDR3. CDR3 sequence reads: CASSLEYLSTDTQYF. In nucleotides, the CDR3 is TGTGCCAGCAGCTTAGAATACTTAAGCACAGATACGCAGTATTTT.

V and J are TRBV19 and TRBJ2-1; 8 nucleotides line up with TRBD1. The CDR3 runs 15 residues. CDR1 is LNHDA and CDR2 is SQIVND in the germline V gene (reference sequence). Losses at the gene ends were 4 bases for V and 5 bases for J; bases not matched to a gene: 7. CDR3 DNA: TGTGCCAGTAGTAGGGCGCAGGGGGCGCACAATGAGCAGTTCTTC. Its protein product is CASSRAQGAHNEQFF.

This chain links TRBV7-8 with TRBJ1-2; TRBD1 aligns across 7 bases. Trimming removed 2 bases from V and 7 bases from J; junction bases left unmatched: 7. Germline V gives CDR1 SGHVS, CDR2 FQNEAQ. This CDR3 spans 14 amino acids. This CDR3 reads CASSLTDRVAGYTF. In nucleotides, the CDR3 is TGTGCCAGCAGCTTAACTGACAGGGTCGCTGGCTACACCTTC.

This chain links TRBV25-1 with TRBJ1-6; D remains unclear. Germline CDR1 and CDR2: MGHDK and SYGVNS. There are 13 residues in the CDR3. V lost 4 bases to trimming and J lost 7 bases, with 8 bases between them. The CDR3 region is CASSVGVNSPLHF. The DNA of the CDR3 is TGTGCCAGCAGTGTCGGGGTCAATTCACCCCTCCACTTT.

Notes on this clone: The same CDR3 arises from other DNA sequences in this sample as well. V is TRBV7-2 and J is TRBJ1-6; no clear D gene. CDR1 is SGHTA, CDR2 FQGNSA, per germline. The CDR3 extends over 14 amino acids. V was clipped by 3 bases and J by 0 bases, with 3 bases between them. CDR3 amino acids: CASSFSSYNSPLHF. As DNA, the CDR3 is TGTGCCAGCAGCTTTAGCTCCTATAATTCACCCCTCCACTTT.

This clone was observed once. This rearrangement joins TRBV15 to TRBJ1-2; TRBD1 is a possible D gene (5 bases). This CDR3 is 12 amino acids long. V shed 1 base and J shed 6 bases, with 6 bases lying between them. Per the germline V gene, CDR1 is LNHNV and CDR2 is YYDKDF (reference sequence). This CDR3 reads CATSRVGDGYTF. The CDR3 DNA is TGTGCCACCAGCAGAGTAGGGGATGGCTACACCTTC.

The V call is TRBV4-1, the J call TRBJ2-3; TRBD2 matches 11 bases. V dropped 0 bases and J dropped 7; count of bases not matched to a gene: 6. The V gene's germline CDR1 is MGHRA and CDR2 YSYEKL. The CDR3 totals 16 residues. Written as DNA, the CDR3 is TGCGCCAGCAGCCAAGACGGTAGCGGGAGGGGGAATACGCAGTATTTT. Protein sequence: CASSQDGSGRGNTQYF.

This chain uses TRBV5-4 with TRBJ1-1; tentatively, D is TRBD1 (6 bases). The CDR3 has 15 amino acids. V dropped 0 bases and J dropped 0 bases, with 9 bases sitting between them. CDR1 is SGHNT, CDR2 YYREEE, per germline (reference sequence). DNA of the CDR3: TGTGCCAGCAGCTTGGGACAGGATCTGAACACTGAAGCTTTCTTT. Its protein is CASSLGQDLNTEAFF.